This T cell receptor (beta chain) was sequenced during a study of cytomegalovirus exposure and HLA in healthy donors. Whole-study results and caveats: The study flagged approximately 180 TCR beta chains as cytomegalovirus-associated.

Concerning this clone itself: Its antigen is unidentified.

The CDR3 length is 15 residues. Germline loops: CDR1 MNHNY, CDR2 SVGAGI (reference sequence). J was trimmed by 7 bases and V by 3 bases; bases with no gene match: 9. PCR amplification relied on 60 Vbeta primers (plus 13 Jbeta primers). Only in-frame clones appear in the TCRdb table, and some are missing; sequencing was by immunoSEQ multiplex PCR. This sample has 80,000 to 95,000 clones, with 60% to 80% found just once. The chain uses TRBV6-6 and TRBJ2-7, with 10 bases identical to TRBD1. This sequence originates from a female donor in good health and CMV-seronegative. Material for sequencing was PBMCs. The CDR3, as DNA: TGTGCCAGCAGTTATACGGGACAGGGGACGGAGGAGCAGTACTTC. This sequence encodes CASSYTGQGTEEQYF.